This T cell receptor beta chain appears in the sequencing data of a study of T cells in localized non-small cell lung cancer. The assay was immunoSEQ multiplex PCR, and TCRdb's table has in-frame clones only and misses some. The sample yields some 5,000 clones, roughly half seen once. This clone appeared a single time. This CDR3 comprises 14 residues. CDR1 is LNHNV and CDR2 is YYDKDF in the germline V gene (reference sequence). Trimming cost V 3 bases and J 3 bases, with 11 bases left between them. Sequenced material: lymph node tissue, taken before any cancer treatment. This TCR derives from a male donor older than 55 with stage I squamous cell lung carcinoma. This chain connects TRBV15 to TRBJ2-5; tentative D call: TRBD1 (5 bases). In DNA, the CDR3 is TGTGCCACCAGCAGTTTGGAAGGGGAAGAGACCCAGTACTTC. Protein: CATSSLEGEETQYF.